The subject of this entry is one TCR beta chain. V gave up 4 bases and J gave up 6 bases, with 10 bases separating them. This CDR3 is built from 13 residues. Germline loops: CDR1 LGHDT, CDR2 YNNKEL (reference sequence). Authors' methods: Estimation of nucleated cell counts was performed using reference gene primer amplification. Method: immunoSEQ multiplex PCR; TCRdb's copy keeps in-frame clones and lacks some. Clone size and V and J calls were adopted from that table, with D and trimming inferred from the DNA. This table holds 130,000 or so clones, about 77% found once. The entry originates in a study of blood T cell repertoires in COVID-19. Overall study: From the United States, Italy and Spain came samples of acute and convalescent COVID-19. Nucleic acid was either cDNA or gDNA, and it came from T cells, B-cell-depleted T cells, or PBMCs.

The clonotype originates from a human donor in a cohort sampled during active COVID-19. The chain combines TRBV3-1 (or the pseudogene TRBV3-2) with TRBJ2-1, with a tentative D call TRBD2 (5 bases). Sequenced input: peripheral blood. This CDR3 reads CASSPPGVNEQFF. The CDR3 region has the DNA TGTGCCAGCAGCCCCCCCGGGGTCAATGAGCAGTTCTTC.